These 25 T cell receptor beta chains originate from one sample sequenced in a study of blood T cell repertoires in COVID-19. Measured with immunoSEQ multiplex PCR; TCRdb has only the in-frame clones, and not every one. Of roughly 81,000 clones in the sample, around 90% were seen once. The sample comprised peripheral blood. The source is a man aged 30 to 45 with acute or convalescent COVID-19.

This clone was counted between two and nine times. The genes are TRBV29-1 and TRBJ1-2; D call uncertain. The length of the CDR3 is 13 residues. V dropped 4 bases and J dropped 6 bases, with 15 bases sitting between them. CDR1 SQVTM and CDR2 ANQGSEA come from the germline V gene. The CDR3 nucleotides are TGCAGCGTTGTGAGGAGCTCCGAAGATGGCTACACCTTC. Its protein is CSVVRSSEDGYTF. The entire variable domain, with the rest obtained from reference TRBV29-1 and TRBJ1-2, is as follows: SAVISQKPSRDICQRGTSLTIQCQVDSQVTMMFWYRQQPGQSLTLIATANQGSEATYESGFVIDKFPISRPNLTFSTLTVSNMSPEDSSIYLCSVVRSSEDGYTFGSGTRLTVV.

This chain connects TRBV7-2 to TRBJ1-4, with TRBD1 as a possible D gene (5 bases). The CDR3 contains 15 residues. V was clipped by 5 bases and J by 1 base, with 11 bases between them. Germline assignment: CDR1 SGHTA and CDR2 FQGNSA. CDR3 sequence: CASSQVGGTNEKLFF. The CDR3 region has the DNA TGTGCCAGCAGCCAGGTCGGGGGAACTAATGAAAAACTGTTTTTT.

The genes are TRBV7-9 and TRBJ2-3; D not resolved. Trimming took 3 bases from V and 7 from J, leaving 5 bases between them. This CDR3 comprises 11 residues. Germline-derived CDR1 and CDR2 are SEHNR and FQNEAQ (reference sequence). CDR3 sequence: CASSLTHTQYF. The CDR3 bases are TGTGCCAGCAGCTTGACTCATACGCAGTATTTT.

The chain's CDR3 is CASSYHRGESYEQYF. As DNA, the CDR3 is TGTGCCAGCAGTTACCACAGGGGCGAGTCCTACGAGCAGTACTTC. V usage is TRBV6-5 and J usage is TRBJ2-7, with 7 bases matching TRBD1. The CDR3 is 15 residues long. The J segment lost 1 base and the V segment lost 2 bases, leaving 5 bases of the junction unmatched. Germline loops: CDR1 MNHEY, CDR2 SVGAGI.

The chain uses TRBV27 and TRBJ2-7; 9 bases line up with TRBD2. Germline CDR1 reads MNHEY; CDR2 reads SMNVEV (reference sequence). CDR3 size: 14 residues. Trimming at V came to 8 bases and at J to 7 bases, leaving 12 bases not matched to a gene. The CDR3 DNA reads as TGTGCCAGCGGGCGGGCTAGCGGGGCTAGAGAGCAGTACTTC. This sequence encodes CASGRASGAREQYF.

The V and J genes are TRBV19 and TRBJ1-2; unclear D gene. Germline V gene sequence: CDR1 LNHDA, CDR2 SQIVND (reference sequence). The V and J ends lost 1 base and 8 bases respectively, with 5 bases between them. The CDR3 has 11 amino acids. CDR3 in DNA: TGTGCCAGTAGTATAGGAGGAGGCTACACCTTC. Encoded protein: CASSIGGGYTF.

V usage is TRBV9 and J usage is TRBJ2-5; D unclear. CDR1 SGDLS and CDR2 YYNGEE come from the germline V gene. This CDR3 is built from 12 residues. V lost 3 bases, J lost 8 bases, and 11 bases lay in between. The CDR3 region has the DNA TGTGCCAGCAGCGGTTTTGTAAGCACCCAGTACTTC. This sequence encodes CASSGFVSTQYF.

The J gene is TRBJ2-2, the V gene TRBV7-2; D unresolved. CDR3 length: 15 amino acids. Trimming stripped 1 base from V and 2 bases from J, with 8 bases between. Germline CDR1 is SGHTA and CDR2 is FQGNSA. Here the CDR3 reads CASSLGAGNTGELFF. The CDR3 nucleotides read TGTGCCAGCAGCTTAGGCGCAGGTAACACCGGGGAGCTGTTTTTT.

The CDR3 reads CASSPRDRVNEKLFF. Here the CDR3 DNA reads TGTGCCAGCAGCCCACGGGACAGGGTTAACGAAAAACTGTTTTTT. This chain joins TRBV7-2 and TRBJ1-4; 9 bases align to TRBD1. The CDR3 has 15 residues. J lost 8 bases, V lost 5 bases, and 9 bases had no gene match. Germline-derived CDR1 and CDR2 are SGHTA and FQGNSA.

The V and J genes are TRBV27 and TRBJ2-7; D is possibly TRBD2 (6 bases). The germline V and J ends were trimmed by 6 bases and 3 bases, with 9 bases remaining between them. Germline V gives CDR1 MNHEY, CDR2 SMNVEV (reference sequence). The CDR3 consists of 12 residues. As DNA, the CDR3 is TGTGCCAGCAGAAACGGGGGCTACGAGCAGTACTTC. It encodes CASRNGGYEQYF.

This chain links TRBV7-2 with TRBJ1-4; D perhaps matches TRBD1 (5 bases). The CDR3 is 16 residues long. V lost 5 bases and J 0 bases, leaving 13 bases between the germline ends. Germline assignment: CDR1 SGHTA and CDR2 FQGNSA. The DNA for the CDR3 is TGTGCCAGCAGCCTGAACAGGTTTGCAACTAATGAAAAACTGTTTTTT. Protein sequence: CASSLNRFATNEKLFF.

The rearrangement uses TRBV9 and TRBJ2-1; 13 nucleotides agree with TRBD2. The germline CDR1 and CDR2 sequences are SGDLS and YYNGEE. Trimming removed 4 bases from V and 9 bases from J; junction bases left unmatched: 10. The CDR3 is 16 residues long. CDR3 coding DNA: TGTGCCAGCAGCCCTCATCCGGGACTAGCGGGATCTGAGCAGTTCTTC. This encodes CASSPHPGLAGSEQFF.

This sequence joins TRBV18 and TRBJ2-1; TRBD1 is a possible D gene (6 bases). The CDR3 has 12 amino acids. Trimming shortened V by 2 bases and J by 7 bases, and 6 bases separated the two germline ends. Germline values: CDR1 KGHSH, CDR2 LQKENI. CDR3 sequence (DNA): TGTGCCAGCTCACCAGACAGGAATGAGCAGTTCTTC. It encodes CASSPDRNEQFF.

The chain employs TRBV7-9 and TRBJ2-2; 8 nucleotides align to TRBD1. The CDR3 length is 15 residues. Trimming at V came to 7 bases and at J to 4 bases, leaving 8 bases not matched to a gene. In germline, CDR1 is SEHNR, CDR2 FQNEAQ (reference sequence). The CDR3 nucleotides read TGTGCCAGCATGCAGGGGGCCTACGTCACCGGGGAGCTGTTTTTT. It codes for CASMQGAYVTGELFF.

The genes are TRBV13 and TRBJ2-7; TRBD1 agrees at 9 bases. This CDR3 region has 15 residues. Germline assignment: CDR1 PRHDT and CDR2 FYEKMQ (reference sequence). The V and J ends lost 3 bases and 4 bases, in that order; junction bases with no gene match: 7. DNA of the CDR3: TGTGCCAGCAGCTTCATGGACAGGGGTCCATACGAGCAGTACTTC. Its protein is CASSFMDRGPYEQYF.

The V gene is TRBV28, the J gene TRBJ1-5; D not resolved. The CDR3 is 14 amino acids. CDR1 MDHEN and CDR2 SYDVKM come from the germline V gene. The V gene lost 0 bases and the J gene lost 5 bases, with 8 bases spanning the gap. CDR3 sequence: CASSLWRVDQPQHF. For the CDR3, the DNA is TGTGCCAGCAGTTTATGGAGGGTAGATCAGCCCCAGCATTTT.

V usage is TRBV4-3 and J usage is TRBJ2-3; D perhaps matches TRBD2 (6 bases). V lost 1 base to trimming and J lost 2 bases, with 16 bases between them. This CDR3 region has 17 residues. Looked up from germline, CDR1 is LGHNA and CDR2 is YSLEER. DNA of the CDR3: TGCGCCAGCAGCCAAGGCCCTCCCGGGGGATTCACAGATACGCAGTATTTT. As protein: CASSQGPPGGFTDTQYF.

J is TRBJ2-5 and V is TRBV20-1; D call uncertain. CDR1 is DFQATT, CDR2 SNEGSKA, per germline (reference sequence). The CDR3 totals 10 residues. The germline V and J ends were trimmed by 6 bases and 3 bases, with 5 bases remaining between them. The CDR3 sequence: CSALEETQYF. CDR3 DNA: TGCAGTGCGCTAGAAGAGACCCAGTACTTC.

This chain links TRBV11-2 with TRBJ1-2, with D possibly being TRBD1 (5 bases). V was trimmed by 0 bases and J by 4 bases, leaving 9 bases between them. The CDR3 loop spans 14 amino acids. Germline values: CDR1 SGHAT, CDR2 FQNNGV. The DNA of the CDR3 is TGTGCCAGCAGCTTAGATCACGGGGGCTATGGCTACACCTTC. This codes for CASSLDHGGYGYTF. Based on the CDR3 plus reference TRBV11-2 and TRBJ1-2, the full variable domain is EAGVAQSPRYKIIEKRQSVAFWCNPISGHATLYWYQQILGQGPKLLIQFQNNGVVDDSQLPKDRFSAERLKGVDSTLKIQPAKLEDSAVYLCASSLDHGGYGYTFGSGTRLTVV.

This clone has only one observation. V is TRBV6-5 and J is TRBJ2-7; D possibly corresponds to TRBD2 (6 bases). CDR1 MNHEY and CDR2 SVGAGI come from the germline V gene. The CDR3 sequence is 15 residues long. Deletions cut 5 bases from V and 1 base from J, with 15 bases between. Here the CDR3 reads CASSQTLGRSYEQYF. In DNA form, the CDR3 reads TGTGCCAGCAGTCAAACATTAGGGAGGTCCTACGAGCAGTACTTC.

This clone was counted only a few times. The CDR3 coding sequence is TGTGCCACTCGACTAGCGGGTTACGAGCAGTACTTC. Its protein product is CATRLAGYEQYF. This chain links TRBV28 with TRBJ2-7; 10 nucleotides match TRBD2. Trimming took 10 bases from V and 4 from J; bases not matched to a gene: 4. Germline V gene sequence: CDR1 MDHEN, CDR2 SYDVKM. The CDR3 is 12 amino acids.

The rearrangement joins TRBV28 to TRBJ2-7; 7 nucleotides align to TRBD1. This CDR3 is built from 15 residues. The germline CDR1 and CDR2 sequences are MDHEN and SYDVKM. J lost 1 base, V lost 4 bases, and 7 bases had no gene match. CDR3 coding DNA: TGTGCCAGCAGTTCCCCGGCAGGGGGTTCCTACGAGCAGTACTTC. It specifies CASSSPAGGSYEQYF.

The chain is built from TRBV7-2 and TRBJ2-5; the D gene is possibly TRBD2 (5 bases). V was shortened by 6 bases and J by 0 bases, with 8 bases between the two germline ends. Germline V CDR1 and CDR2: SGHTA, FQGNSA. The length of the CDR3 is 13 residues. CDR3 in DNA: TGTGCCAGCAGTGTCGGGAACCAAGAGACCCAGTACTTC. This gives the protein CASSVGNQETQYF.

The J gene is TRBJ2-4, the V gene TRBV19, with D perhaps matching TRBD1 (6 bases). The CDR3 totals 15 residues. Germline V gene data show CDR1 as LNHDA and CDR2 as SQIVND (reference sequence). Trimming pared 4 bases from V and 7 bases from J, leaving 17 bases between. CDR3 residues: CASSTLTFTGNIQYF. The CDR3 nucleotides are TGTGCCAGTAGTACTTTGACCTTTACAGGGAACATTCAGTACTTC.

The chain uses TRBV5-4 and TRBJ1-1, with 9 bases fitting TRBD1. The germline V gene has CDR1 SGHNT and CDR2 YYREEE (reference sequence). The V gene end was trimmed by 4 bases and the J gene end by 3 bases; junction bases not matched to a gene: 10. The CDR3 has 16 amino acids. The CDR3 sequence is CASSPAQGAAYTEAFF. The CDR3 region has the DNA TGTGCCAGCAGCCCAGCACAGGGGGCCGCGTACACTGAAGCTTTCTTT.